The clone carrying this TCR beta chain was seen ten or more times. The data were obtained in a study of neurological immune-mediated disorders. TCRdb itself ran the 5' RACE reads through MiXCR, one entry per CDR3 protein. This table holds around 51,000 distinct CDR3 sequences, about 13% found once. Time point indicated: longitudinal time-point 3. Germline V gene data show CDR1 as MDHEN and CDR2 as SYDVKM. This CDR3 is 17 amino acids long. V was pared by 4 bases and J by 4 bases, with 8 bases of the junction left unmatched. The TCR originated in a male donor with HTLV-1-associated myelopathy (HAM/TSP). Sequencing was done on a sample of PBMCs. This chain connects TRBV28 to TRBJ2-2; 11 bases match TRBD2. The chain's CDR3 is CASSSPLLAGATGELFF. The CDR3 coding sequence is TGTGCCAGCAGTTCCCCTCTACTAGCGGGGGCCACCGGGGAGCTGTTTTTT.